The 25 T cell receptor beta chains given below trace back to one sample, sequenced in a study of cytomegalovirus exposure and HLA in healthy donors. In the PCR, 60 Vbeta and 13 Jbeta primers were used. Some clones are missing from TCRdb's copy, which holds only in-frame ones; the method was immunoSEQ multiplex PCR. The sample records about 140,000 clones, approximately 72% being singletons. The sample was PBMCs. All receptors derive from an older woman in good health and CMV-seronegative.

CDR3 protein: CASMPPNRETEAFF. CDR3 nucleotide sequence: TGCGCCAGCATGCCCCCGAACAGGGAAACTGAAGCTTTCTTT. This sequence joins TRBV5-1 and TRBJ1-1, with D perhaps TRBD1 (6 bases). Germline CDR1 and CDR2: SGHRS and YFSETQ. The CDR3 runs 14 residues. V was cut by 6 bases and J by 5 bases, with 17 bases left in between. The complete variable domain, with remaining parts taken from reference TRBV5-1 and TRBJ1-1, reads KAGVTQTPRYLIKTRGQQVTLSCSPISGHRSVSWYQQTPGQGLQFLFEYFSETQRNKGNFPGRFSGRQFSNSRSEMNVSTLELGDSALYLCASMPPNRETEAFFGQGTRLTVV.

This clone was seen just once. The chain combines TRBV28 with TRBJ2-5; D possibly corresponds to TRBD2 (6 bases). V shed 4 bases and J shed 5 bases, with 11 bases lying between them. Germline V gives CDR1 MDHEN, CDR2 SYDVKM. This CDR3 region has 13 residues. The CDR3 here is CASSSASVETQYF. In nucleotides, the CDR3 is TGTGCCAGCAGTTCGGCTAGCGTTGAGACCCAGTACTTC. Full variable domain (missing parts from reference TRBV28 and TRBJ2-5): DVKVTQSSRYLVKRTGEKVFLECVQDMDHENMFWYRQDPGLGLRLIYFSYDVKMKEKGDIPEGYSVSREKKERFSLILESASTNQTSMYLCASSSASVETQYFGPGTRLLVL.

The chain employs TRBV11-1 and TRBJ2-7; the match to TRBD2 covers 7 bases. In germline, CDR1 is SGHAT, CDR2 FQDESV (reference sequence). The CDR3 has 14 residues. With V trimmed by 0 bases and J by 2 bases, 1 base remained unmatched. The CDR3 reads CASSLAGGTYEQYF. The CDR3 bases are TGTGCCAGCAGCTTAGCGGGAGGGACCTACGAGCAGTACTTC.

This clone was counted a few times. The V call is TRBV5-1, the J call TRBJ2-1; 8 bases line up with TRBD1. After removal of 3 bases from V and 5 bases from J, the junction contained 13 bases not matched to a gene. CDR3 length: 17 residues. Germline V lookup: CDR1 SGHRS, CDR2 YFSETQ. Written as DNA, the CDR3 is TGCGCCAGCAGCTCTAGACAGGGGCCGCCTTTAAACAATGAGCAGTTCTTC. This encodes CASSSRQGPPLNNEQFF. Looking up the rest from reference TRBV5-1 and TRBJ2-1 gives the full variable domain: KAGVTQTPRYLIKTRGQQVTLSCSPISGHRSVSWYQQTPGQGLQFLFEYFSETQRNKGNFPGRFSGRQFSNSRSEMNVSTLELGDSALYLCASSSRQGPPLNNEQFFGPGTRLTVL.

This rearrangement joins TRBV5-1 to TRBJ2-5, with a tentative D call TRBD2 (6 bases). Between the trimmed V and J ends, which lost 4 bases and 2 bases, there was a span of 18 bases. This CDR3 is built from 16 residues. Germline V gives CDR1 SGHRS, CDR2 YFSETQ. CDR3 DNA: TGCGCCAGCAGCCCAGCACACGCGACTAGTCAAGAGACCCAGTACTTC. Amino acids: CASSPAHATSQETQYF.

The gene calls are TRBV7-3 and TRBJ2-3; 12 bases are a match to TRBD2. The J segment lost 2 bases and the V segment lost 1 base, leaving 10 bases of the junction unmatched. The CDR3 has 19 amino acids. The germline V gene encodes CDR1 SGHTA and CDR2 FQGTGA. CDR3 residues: CASSLIASGGAVNTDTQYF. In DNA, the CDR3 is TGTGCCAGCAGCTTAATAGCTAGCGGGGGGGCCGTAAACACAGATACGCAGTATTTT. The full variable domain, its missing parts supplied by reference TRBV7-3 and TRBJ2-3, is GAGVSQTPSNKVTEKGKYVELRCDPISGHTALYWYRQSLGQGPEFLIYFQGTGAADDSGLPNDRFFAVRPEGSVSTLKIQRTERGDSAVYLCASSLIASGGAVNTDTQYFGPGTRLTVL.

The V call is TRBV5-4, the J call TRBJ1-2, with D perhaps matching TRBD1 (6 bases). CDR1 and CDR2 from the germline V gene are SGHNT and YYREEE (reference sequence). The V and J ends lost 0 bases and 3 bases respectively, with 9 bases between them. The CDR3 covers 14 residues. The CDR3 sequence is CASSLAGEHYGYTF. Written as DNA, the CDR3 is TGTGCCAGCAGCTTGGCAGGGGAACACTATGGCTACACCTTC.

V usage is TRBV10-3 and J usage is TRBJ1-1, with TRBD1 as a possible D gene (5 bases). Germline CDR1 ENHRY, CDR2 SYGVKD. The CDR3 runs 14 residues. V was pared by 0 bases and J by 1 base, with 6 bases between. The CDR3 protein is CAISESGQNTEAFF. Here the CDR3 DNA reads TGTGCCATCAGTGAGTCAGGACAGAACACTGAAGCTTTCTTT.

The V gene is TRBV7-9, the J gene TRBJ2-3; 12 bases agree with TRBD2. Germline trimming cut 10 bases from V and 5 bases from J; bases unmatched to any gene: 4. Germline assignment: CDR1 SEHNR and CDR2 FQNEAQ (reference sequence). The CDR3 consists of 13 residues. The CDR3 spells CANELAGGDTQYF. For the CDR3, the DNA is TGTGCCAACGAACTAGCGGGAGGAGATACGCAGTATTTT.

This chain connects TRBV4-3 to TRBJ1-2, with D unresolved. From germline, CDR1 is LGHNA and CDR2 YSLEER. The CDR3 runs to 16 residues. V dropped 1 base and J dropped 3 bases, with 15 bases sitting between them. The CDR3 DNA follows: TGCGCCAGCAGCCAAGTAGGCCAGGAAGCCCACTATGGCTACACCTTC. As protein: CASSQVGQEAHYGYTF.

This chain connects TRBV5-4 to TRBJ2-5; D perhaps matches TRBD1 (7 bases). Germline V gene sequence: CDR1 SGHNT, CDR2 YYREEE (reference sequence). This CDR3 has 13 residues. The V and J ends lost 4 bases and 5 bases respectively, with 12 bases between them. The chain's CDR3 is CASSVQGRETQYF. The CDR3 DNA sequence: TGTGCCAGCAGCGTACAGGGGAGGGAGACCCAGTACTTC.

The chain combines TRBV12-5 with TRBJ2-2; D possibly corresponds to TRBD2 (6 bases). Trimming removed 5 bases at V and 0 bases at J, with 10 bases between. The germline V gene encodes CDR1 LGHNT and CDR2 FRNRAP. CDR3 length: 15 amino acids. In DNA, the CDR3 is TGTGCTAGTGGTCTTGGGGGGACGAACACCGGGGAGCTGTTTTTT. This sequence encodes CASGLGGTNTGELFF.

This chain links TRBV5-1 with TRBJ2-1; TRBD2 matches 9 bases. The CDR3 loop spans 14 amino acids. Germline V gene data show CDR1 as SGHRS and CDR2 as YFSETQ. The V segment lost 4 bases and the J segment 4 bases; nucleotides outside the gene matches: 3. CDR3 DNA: TGCGCCAGCAGCGTTAGCGGGGGATACAATGAGCAGTTCTTC. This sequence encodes CASSVSGGYNEQFF.

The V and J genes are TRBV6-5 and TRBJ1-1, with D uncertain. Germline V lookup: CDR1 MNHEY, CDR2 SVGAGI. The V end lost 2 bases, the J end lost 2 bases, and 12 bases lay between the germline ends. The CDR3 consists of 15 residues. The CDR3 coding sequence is TGTGCCAGCAGTTACGGTGGCAGATATAACACTGAAGCTTTCTTT. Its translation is CASSYGGRYNTEAFF.

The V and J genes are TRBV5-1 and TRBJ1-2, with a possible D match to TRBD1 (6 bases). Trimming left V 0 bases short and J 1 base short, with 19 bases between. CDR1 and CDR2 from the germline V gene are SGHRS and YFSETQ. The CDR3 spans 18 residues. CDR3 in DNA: TGCGCCAGCAGCTTGGACTACGGGACACATAGTTTTAACTATGGCTACACCTTC. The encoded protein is CASSLDYGTHSFNYGYTF.

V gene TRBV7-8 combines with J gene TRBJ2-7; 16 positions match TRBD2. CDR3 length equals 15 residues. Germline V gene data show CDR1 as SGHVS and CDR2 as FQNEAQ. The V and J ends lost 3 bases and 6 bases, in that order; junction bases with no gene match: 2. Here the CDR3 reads CASSLGLAGGGEQYF. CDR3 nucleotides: TGTGCCAGCAGCTTGGGACTAGCGGGAGGGGGCGAGCAGTACTTC. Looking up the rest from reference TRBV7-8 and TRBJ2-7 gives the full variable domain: GAGVSQSPRYKVAKRGQDVALRCDPISGHVSLFWYQQALGQGPEFLTYFQNEAQLDKSGLPSDRFFAERPEGSVSTLKIQRTQQEDSAVYLCASSLGLAGGGEQYFGPGTRLTVT.

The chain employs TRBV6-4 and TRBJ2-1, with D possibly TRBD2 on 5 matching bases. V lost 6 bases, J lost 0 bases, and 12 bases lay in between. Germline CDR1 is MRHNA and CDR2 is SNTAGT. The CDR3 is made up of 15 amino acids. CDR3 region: CASRTSWNSYNEQFF. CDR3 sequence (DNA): TGTGCCAGCAGAACTAGTTGGAACTCCTACAATGAGCAGTTCTTC.

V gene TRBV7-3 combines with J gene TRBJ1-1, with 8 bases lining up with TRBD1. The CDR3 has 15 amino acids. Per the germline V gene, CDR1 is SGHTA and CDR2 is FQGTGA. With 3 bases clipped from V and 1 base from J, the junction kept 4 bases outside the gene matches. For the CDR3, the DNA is TGTGCCAGCAGCTTCTCCGGGACAGGGAACACTGAAGCTTTCTTT. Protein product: CASSFSGTGNTEAFF.

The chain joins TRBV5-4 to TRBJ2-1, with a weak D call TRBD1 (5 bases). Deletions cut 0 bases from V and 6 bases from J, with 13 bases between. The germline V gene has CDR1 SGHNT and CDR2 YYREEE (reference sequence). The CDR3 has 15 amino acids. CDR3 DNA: TGTGCCAGCAGCTTGGACAGGCTGTTACGCAATGAGCAGTTCTTC. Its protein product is CASSLDRLLRNEQFF.

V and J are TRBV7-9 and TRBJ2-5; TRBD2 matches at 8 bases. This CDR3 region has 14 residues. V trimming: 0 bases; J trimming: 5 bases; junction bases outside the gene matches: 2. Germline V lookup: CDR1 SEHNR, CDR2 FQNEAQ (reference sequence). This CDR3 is CASSLATGGETQYF. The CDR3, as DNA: TGTGCCAGCAGCTTAGCTACGGGGGGGGAGACCCAGTACTTC.

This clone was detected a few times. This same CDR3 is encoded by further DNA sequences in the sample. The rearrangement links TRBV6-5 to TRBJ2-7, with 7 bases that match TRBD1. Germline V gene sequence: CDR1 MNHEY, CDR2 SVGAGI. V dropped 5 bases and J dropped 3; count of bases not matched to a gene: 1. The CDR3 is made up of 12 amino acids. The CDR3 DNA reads TGTGCCAGCAGTAGACAGGGCTACGAGCAGTACTTC. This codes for CASSRQGYEQYF.

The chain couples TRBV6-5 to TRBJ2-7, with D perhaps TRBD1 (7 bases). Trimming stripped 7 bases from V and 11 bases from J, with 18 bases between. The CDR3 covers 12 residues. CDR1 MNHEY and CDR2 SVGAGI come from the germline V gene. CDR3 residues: CASKFGGTEEYF. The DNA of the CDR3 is TGTGCCAGCAAATTTGGGGGGACAGAGGAGTACTTC.

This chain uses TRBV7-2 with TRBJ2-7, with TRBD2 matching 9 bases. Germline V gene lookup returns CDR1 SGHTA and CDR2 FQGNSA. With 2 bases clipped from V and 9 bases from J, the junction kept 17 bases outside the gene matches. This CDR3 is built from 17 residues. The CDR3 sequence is CASSLISPSGDGGGQYF. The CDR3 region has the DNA TGTGCCAGCAGCTTAATCTCTCCTAGCGGGGACGGGGGAGGGCAGTACTTC.

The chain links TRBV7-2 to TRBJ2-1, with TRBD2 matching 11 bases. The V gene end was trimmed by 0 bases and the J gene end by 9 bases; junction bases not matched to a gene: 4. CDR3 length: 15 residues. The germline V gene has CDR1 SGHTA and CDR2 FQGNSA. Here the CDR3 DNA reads TGTGCCAGCAGCTTAGCTAGCGGGGGGGCGGGTGAGCAGTTCTTC. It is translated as CASSLASGGAGEQFF.

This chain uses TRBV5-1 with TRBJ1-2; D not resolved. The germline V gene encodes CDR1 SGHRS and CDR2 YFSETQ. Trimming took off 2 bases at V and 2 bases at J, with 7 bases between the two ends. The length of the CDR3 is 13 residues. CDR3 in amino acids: CASSFPGNYGYTF. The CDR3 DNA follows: TGCGCCAGCAGCTTTCCGGGGAACTATGGCTACACCTTC.